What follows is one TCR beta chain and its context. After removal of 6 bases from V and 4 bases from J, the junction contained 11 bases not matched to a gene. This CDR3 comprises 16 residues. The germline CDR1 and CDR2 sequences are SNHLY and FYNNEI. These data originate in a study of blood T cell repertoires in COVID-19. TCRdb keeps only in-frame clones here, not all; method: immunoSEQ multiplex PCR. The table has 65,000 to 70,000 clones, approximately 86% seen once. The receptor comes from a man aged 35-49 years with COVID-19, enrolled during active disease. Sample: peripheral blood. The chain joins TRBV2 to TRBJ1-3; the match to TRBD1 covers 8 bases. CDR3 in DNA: TGTGCCAGCAGCCGAACCCGCGGACAGGGAGGAAACACCATATATTTT. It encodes CASSRTRGQGGNTIYF.